Shown below are 26 T cell receptor beta chains from a single sample sequenced in a study of blood T cell repertoires in COVID-19. The protocol was immunoSEQ multiplex PCR, while the TCRdb copy is restricted to in-frame clones and leaves out a portion. The sample holds around 310,000 clones, 90% seen once. Sequenced input: peripheral blood. These receptors were taken from a middle-aged woman with COVID-19, enrolled during active disease.

The genes are TRBV5-1 and TRBJ1-2; a possible D gene is TRBD1 (6 bases). V gave up 4 bases and J gave up 8 bases, with 21 bases separating them. The CDR3 contains 15 residues. From germline, CDR1 is SGHRS and CDR2 YFSETQ. The CDR3 DNA follows: TGCGCCAGCAGCCGGGGACAAGGTCAAAGTGAGGGCTACACCTTC. It is translated as CASSRGQGQSEGYTF.

A remark on this clone: The same CDR3 arises from other DNA sequences in this sample as well. The chain uses TRBV5-6 and TRBJ2-7, with D tentatively TRBD2 (7 bases). CDR1 and CDR2 (germline): SGHDT, YYEEEE. The V and J ends lost 3 bases and 3 bases respectively, with 19 bases between them. CDR3 length: 16 residues. The DNA of the CDR3 is TGTGCCAGCAGCTCTACCCCTGGACAGCGGGACTACGAGCAGTACTTC. Translated: CASSSTPGQRDYEQYF.

This clone has only one observation. The chain is built from TRBV6-2 or TRBV6-3 and TRBJ1-2; 7 bases align to TRBD1. With V trimmed by 2 bases and J by 3 bases, 6 bases remained unmatched. CDR1 is MNHEY, CDR2 SVGEGT, per germline. This CDR3 comprises 15 residues. This CDR3 is CASSYPYTGDYGYTF. DNA for the CDR3: TGTGCCAGCAGTTACCCGTATACAGGGGACTATGGCTACACCTTC.

The chain uses TRBV7-9 and TRBJ1-5; D is unresolved. Between the trimmed V and J ends, which lost 1 base and 3 bases, there was a span of 7 bases. In germline, CDR1 is SEHNR, CDR2 FQNEAQ (reference sequence). The CDR3 runs 14 residues. CDR3 sequence (DNA): TGTGCCAGCAGCTTAGGACGGGACAATCAGCCCCAGCATTTT. It is translated as CASSLGRDNQPQHF.

The chain recombines TRBV29-1 with TRBJ2-7; the D gene is possibly TRBD2 (5 bases). V shed 5 bases and J shed 0 bases, with 8 bases lying between them. CDR1 and CDR2 (germline): SQVTM, ANQGSEA. This CDR3 is 12 amino acids long. The CDR3 nucleotides read TGCAGCGTTTCTGGGAGCTCCTACGAGCAGTACTTC. Translated: CSVSGSSYEQYF.

This rearrangement joins TRBV29-1 to TRBJ1-2, with 8 bases fitting TRBD1. Germline CDR1 and CDR2: SQVTM and ANQGSEA. This CDR3 is 14 amino acids long. After removal of 0 bases from V and 8 bases from J, the junction contained 8 bases not matched to a gene. CDR3 amino acids: CSVEDGHRGVGYTF. For the CDR3, the DNA is TGCAGCGTTGAAGATGGGCACAGGGGGGTCGGCTACACCTTC.

The rearrangement links TRBV28 to TRBJ2-7; 11 bases are shared with TRBD1. This CDR3 comprises 15 residues. The V gene's germline CDR1 is MDHEN and CDR2 SYDVKM. The V gene end was trimmed by 3 bases and the J gene end by 2 bases; junction bases not matched to a gene: 3. CDR3 amino acids: CASSFGDRGTYEQYF. For the CDR3, the DNA is TGTGCCAGCAGTTTTGGGGACAGGGGGACCTACGAGCAGTACTTC.

This clone has only one observation. This chain connects TRBV2 to TRBJ1-1; D may be TRBD1 (6 bases). Germline loops: CDR1 SNHLY, CDR2 FYNNEI. This CDR3 has 12 amino acids. The V end lost 7 bases, the J end lost 3 bases, and 9 bases lay between the germline ends. The CDR3 loop reads CASMRTDTEAFF. DNA of the CDR3: TGTGCCAGCATGAGGACAGACACTGAAGCTTTCTTT.

This chain uses TRBV4-3 with TRBJ2-7; a possible D gene is TRBD1 (6 bases). CDR1 is LGHNA, CDR2 YSLEER, per germline. This CDR3 contains 15 residues. Trimming stripped 1 base from V and 1 base from J, with 11 bases between. The CDR3 region is CASSQVDRPSYEQYF. CDR3 nucleotides: TGCGCCAGCAGCCAAGTAGACAGGCCTTCCTACGAGCAGTACTTC.

With regard to this clone: A junction end diverges from the germline sequence, so it may reflect a read error. Other DNA variants within this sample encode the same CDR3. As DNA, the CDR3 is TGTGCCAGCTCACCCACTCATGGTAGCGTCAATGAGCAATTCTTC. Translated: CASSPTHGSVNEQFF. The gene calls are TRBV18 and TRBJ2-1, with D possibly being TRBD2 (5 bases). Germline assignment: CDR1 KGHSH and CDR2 LQKENI. The CDR3 extends over 15 amino acids.

The V call is TRBV10-3, the J call TRBJ1-2; no clear D. CDR1 is ENHRY, CDR2 SYGVKD, per germline. Trimming shortened V by 4 bases and J by 6 bases, and 12 bases separated the two germline ends. The CDR3 sequence is 13 residues long. CDR3 bases: TGTGCCATCAGTGCCTCCGACTGGGATGGCTACACCTTC. This sequence encodes CAISASDWDGYTF.

CDR3 sequence: CASSEQNRAQSIAKNIQYF. CDR3 nucleotide sequence: TGTGCCAGCAGTGAACAAAACAGGGCACAGTCTATAGCCAAAAACATTCAGTACTTC. This chain links TRBV2 with TRBJ2-4; D might be TRBD1 (6 bases). Germline CDR1 SNHLY, CDR2 FYNNEI. The CDR3 has 19 residues. V lost 2 bases, J lost 0 bases, and 20 bases lay in between.

V gene TRBV30 combines with J gene TRBJ1-4; a weak D match, TRBD1 (6 bases). Trimming cost V 4 bases and J 6 bases, with 12 bases left between them. CDR3 length: 13 amino acids. Germline-derived CDR1 and CDR2 are GTSNPN and SVGIG (reference sequence). CDR3 nucleotides: TGTGCCTGGAAGCGCAGGGGATATGAAAAACTGTTTTTT. It is translated as CAWKRRGYEKLFF.

This chain joins TRBV7-3 and TRBJ2-1; 8 bases are shared with TRBD1. With 4 bases clipped from V and 3 bases from J, the junction kept 5 bases outside the gene matches. From germline, CDR1 is SGHTA and CDR2 FQGTGA. The CDR3 runs 15 residues. The CDR3 DNA sequence: TGTGCCAGCAGCTCCGGACAGGGTGTCTACAATGAGCAGTTCTTC. This translates into CASSSGQGVYNEQFF.

This clone was recorded many times. V gene TRBV27 combines with J gene TRBJ2-1; TRBD2 matches 12 bases. The J segment lost 2 bases and the V segment lost 4 bases, leaving 0 bases of the junction unmatched. Germline V CDR1 and CDR2: MNHEY, SMNVEV (reference sequence). The CDR3 totals 15 residues. CDR3 protein: CASSWTSGTYNEQFF. The CDR3 DNA sequence: TGTGCCAGCAGTTGGACTAGCGGGACCTACAATGAGCAGTTCTTC.

The V and J genes are TRBV30 and TRBJ2-5; 10 bases match TRBD1. CDR1 and CDR2 from the germline V gene are GTSNPN and SVGIG (reference sequence). The CDR3 runs 16 residues. J gave up 4 bases and V 3 bases, and 11 bases lay outside the gene matches. The CDR3 sequence is CAWRTIDRGLGETQYF. CDR3 nucleotide sequence: TGTGCCTGGAGGACCATCGACAGGGGGCTTGGAGAGACCCAGTACTTC.

The V and J genes are TRBV9 and TRBJ1-3; tentatively, D is TRBD1 (6 bases). The CDR3 totals 13 residues. Trimming cost V 1 base and J 10 bases, with 12 bases left between them. CDR1 is SGDLS and CDR2 is YYNGEE in the germline V gene. Written as DNA, the CDR3 is TGTGCCAGCAGCGTAACTGGGGGCGGTACCATATATTTT. It codes for CASSVTGGGTIYF. The full variable domain, with the rest looked up from reference TRBV9 and TRBJ1-3, is DSGVTQTPKHLITATGQRVTLRCSPRSGDLSVYWYQQSLDQGLQFLIQYYNGEERAKGNILERFSAQQFPDLHSELNLSSLELGDSALYFCASSVTGGGTIYFGEGSWLTVV.

The chain links TRBV5-6 to TRBJ1-1; the D gene is possibly TRBD1 (5 bases). The V end lost 8 bases, the J end lost 3 bases, and 23 bases lay between the germline ends. The V gene's germline CDR1 is SGHDT and CDR2 YYEEEE. The CDR3 consists of 16 residues. The CDR3 spells CASSLRAGLADTEAFF. The CDR3 DNA sequence: TGTGCCAGTAGCCTTAGGGCAGGGCTAGCGGACACTGAAGCTTTCTTT.

The rearrangement links TRBV2 to TRBJ2-5; a weak D match, TRBD2 (6 bases). Trimming shortened V by 4 bases and J by 6 bases, and 9 bases separated the two germline ends. CDR1 and CDR2 (germline): SNHLY, FYNNEI. The CDR3 consists of 12 residues. Here the CDR3 reads CASSAGLQTQYF. CDR3 bases: TGTGCCAGCAGTGCGGGACTTCAGACCCAGTACTTC.

The V and J genes are TRBV6-6 and TRBJ2-7, with 9 bases identical to TRBD2. V was clipped by 2 bases and J by 1 base; unmatched bases: 6. Germline CDR1 reads MNHNY; CDR2 reads SVGAGI (reference sequence). This CDR3 spans 16 amino acids. Here the CDR3 DNA reads TGTGCCAGCAGTTACAGGACTAGCGCTACTTCCTACGAGCAGTACTTC. This gives the protein CASSYRTSATSYEQYF.

This clone was seen a single time. The chain recombines TRBV7-9 with TRBJ1-2; D not certain. This CDR3 region has 14 residues. V shed 1 base and J shed 1 base, with 7 bases lying between them. Germline values: CDR1 SEHNR, CDR2 FQNEAQ (reference sequence). This chain's CDR3 is CASSLGPVNYGYTF. The CDR3 bases are TGTGCCAGCAGCTTAGGGCCTGTTAACTATGGCTACACCTTC.

This chain joins TRBV5-1 and TRBJ2-7, with 8 bases identical to TRBD2. The length of the CDR3 is 15 residues. Germline V CDR1 and CDR2: SGHRS, YFSETQ. Trimming removed 1 base from V and 0 bases from J; junction bases left unmatched: 3. As DNA, the CDR3 is TGCGCCAGCAGCTTGCCGGGAGGGAGCTCCTACGAGCAGTACTTC. Its protein is CASSLPGGSSYEQYF.

The chain joins TRBV6-2 or TRBV6-3 to TRBJ1-1; 10 nucleotides agree with TRBD1. The CDR3 extends over 16 amino acids. Trimming at V came to 3 bases and at J to 3 bases, leaving 7 bases not matched to a gene. Germline CDR1 reads MNHEY; CDR2 reads SVGEGT. This chain's CDR3 is CASSYPGQGRDTEAFF. The DNA of the CDR3 is TGTGCCAGCAGTTATCCGGGACAGGGGAGGGACACTGAAGCTTTCTTT.

J is TRBJ2-2 and V is TRBV12-5, with D maybe TRBD1 (6 bases). V lost 3 bases and J 6 bases, leaving 14 bases between the germline ends. Germline V CDR1 and CDR2: LGHNT, FRNRAP. This CDR3 spans 15 amino acids. CDR3 bases: TGTGCTAGTGGTTTACTCTCCACAGGGCCCGGGGAGCTGTTTTTT. This sequence encodes CASGLLSTGPGELFF.

The chain combines TRBV28 with TRBJ1-2; 7 bases align to TRBD1. This CDR3 comprises 13 residues. Germline V gene sequence: CDR1 MDHEN, CDR2 SYDVKM. Trimming cost V 10 bases and J 2 bases; bases outside gene matches: 7. CDR3 DNA sequence: TGTGCCACAAGGGGGCAGGCGAACTATGGCTACACCTTC. The encoded protein is CATRGQANYGYTF.

The rearrangement uses TRBV9 and TRBJ2-3, with D possibly TRBD1 on 6 matching bases. V was cut by 3 bases and J by 4 bases, with 6 bases left in between. Germline V gene sequence: CDR1 SGDLS, CDR2 YYNGEE. The CDR3 consists of 12 residues. The CDR3 loop reads CASSAGADTQYF. For the CDR3, the DNA is TGTGCCAGCAGCGCAGGGGCAGATACGCAGTATTTT.